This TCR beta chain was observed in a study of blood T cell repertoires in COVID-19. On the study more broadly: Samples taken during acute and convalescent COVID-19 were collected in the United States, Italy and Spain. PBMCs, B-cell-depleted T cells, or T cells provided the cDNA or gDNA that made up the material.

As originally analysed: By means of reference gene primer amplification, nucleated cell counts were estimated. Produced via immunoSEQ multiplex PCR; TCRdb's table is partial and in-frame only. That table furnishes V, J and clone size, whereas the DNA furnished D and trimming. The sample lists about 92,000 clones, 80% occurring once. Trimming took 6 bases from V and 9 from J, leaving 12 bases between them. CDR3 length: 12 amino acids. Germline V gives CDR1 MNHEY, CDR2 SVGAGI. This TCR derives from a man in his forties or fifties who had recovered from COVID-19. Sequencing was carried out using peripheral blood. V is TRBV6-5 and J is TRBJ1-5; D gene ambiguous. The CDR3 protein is CASRRPSGPQHF. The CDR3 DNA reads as TGTGCCAGCAGGCGGCCCTCGGGGCCCCAGCATTTT.